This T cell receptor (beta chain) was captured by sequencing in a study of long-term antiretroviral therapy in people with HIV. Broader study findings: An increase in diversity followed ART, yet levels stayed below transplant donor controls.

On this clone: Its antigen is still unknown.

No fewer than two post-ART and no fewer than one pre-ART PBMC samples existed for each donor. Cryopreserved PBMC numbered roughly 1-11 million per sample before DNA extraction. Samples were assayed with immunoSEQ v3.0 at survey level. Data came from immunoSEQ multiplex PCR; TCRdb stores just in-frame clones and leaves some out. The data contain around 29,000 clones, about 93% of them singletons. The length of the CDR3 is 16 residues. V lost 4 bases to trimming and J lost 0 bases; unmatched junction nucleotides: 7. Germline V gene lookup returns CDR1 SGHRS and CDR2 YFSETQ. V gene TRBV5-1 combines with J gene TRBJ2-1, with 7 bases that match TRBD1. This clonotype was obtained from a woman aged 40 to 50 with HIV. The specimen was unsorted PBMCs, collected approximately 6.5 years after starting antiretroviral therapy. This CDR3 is CASSVGQLSSYNEQFF. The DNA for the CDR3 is TGCGCCAGCAGCGTGGGACAGCTGAGCTCCTACAATGAGCAGTTCTTC.